The source of this T cell receptor (beta chain) is a study of beta chain features in type 1 diabetes. Turning to the study itself: Healthy donors and patients showed comparable age, gender and cell yields.

As regards this clone: Its antigen is not known. Different DNA sequences within this sample yield the same CDR3.

Every bit of the isolated RNA underwent reverse transcription, so sequencing read expressed TCRB transcripts. Libraries were prepared by immunoSEQ multiplex PCR; TCRdb keeps only in-frame clonotypes and omits some of them. The top ten clones hold about 0.63% of a sample with 300,000 to 450,000 clones, 9.6% of them seen once. The germline gives CDR1 SGDLS, CDR2 YYNGEE. The CDR3 extends over 15 amino acids. Trimming removed 0 bases from V and 0 bases from J, with 7 bases in between. Study-level points and caveats: In all four CD4+ subsets, TCRB CDR3 length was significantly, moderately reduced in type 1 diabetes.

V usage is TRBV9 and J usage is TRBJ1-3; no reliable D call. The sequence derives from a man aged 25 to 45 with type 1 diabetes. The specimen was central memory CD4+ T cells from blood. CDR3 sequence (DNA): TGTGCCAGCAGCGTAGCAGTTTCCTCTGGAAACACCATATATTTT. Its translation is CASSVAVSSGNTIYF.